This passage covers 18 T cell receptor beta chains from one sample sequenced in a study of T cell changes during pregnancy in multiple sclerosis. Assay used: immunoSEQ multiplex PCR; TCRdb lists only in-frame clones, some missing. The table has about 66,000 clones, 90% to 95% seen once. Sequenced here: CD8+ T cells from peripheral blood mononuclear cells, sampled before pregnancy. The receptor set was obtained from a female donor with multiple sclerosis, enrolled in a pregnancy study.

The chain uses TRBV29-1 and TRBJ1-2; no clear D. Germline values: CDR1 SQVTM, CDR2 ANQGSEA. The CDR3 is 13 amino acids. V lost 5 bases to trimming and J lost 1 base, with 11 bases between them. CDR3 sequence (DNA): TGCAGCGTTCTCAGTACCCATAACTATGGCTACACCTTC. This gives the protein CSVLSTHNYGYTF.

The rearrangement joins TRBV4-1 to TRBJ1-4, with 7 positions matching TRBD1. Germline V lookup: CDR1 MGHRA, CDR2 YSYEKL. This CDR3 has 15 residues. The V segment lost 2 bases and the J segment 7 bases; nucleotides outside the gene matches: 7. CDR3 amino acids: CASSQYTGAGEKLFF. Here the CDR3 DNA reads TGCGCCAGCAGCCAATATACAGGGGCGGGTGAAAAACTGTTTTTT.

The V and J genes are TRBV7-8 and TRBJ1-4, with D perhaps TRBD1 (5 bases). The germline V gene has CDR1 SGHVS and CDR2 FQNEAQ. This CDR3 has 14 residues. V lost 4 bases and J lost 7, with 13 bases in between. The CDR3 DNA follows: TGTGCCAGCAGCTCGGGAGGGGTTAGTGAAAAACTGTTTTTT. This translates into CASSSGGVSEKLFF.

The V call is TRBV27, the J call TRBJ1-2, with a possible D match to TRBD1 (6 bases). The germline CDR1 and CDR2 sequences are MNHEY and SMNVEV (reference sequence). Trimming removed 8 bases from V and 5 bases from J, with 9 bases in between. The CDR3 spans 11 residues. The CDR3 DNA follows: TGTGCCAGCGGGGGGGCTTATGGCTACACCTTC. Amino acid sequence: CASGGAYGYTF.

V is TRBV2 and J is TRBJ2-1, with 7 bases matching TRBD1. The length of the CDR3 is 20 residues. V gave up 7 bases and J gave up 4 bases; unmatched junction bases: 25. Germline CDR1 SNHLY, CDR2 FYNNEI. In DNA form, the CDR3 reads TGTGCCAGCAAAAGGAAGCTCGGGACAGAACCACTAACATTATACAATGAGCAGTTCTTC. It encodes CASKRKLGTEPLTLYNEQFF.

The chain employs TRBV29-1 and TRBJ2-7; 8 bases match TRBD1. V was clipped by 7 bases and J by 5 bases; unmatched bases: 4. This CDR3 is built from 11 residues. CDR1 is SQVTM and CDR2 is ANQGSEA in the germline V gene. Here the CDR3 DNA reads TGCAGCGCTCAGACAGGGGACGAGCAGTACTTC. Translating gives CSAQTGDEQYF.

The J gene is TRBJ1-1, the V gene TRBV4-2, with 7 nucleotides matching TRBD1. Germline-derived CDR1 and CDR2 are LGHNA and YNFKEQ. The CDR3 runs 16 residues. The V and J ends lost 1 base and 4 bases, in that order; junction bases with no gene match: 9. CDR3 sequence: CASSQVQVPGGTEAFF. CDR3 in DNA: TGTGCCAGCAGCCAAGTCCAGGTTCCAGGGGGCACTGAAGCTTTCTTT.

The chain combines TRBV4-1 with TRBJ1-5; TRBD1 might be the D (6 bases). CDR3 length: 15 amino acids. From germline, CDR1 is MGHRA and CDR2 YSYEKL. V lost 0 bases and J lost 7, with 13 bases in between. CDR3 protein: CASSQETGSWQPQHF. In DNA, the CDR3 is TGCGCCAGCAGCCAAGAAACAGGGTCGTGGCAGCCCCAGCATTTT.

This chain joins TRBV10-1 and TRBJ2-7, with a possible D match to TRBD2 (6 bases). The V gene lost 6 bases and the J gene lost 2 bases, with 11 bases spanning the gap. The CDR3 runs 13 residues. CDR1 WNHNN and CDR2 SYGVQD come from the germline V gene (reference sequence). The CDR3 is CASSGGEAYEQYF. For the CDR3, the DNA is TGCGCCAGCAGCGGCGGGGAGGCCTACGAGCAGTACTTC.

The CDR3 here is CASSYGATVGYTF. The CDR3 region has the DNA TGTGCCAGCAGTTATGGGGCGACAGTCGGCTACACCTTC. The rearrangement joins TRBV6-5 to TRBJ1-2, with a weak D call TRBD1 (5 bases). The germline CDR1 and CDR2 sequences are MNHEY and SVGAGI. The V end was cut by 3 bases, the J end by 8 bases, with 13 bases between. CDR3 length: 13 amino acids.

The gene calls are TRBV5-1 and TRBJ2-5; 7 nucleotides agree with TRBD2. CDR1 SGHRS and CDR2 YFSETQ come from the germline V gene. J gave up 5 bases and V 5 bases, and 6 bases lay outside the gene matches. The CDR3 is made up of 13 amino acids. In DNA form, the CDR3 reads TGCGCCAGCAGACCAGCGGGGATGGAGACCCAGTACTTC. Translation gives CASRPAGMETQYF.

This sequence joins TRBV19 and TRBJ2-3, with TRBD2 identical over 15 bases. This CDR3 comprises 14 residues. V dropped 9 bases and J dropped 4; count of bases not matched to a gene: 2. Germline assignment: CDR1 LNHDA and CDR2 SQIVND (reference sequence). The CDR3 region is CASGTSGGSDTQYF. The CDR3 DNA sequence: TGTGCCAGCGGGACTAGCGGGGGGTCAGATACGCAGTATTTT.

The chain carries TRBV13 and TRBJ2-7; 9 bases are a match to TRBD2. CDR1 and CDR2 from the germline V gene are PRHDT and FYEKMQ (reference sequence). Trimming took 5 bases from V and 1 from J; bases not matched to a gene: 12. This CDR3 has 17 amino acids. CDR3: CASSGPTAGGTSYEQYF. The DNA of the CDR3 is TGTGCCAGCAGCGGTCCCACCGCGGGGGGGACGTCCTACGAGCAGTACTTC.

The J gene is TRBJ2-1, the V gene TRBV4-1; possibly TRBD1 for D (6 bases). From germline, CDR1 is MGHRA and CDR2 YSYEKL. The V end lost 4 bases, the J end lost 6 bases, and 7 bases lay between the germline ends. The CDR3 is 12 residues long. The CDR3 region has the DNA TGCGCCAGCAGCCCACAGGGCAATGAGCAGTTCTTC. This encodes CASSPQGNEQFF.

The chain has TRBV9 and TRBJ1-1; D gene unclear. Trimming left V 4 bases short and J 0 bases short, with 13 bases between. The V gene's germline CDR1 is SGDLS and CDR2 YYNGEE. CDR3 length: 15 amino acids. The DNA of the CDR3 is TGTGCCAGCAGCCCCTCCGGGATCATGAACACTGAAGCTTTCTTT. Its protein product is CASSPSGIMNTEAFF.

CDR3 sequence (DNA): TGTGCCATCAGTGAGACACCAGGGGAATTGTTTCAGCCCCAGCATTTT. Its translation: CAISETPGELFQPQHF. The chain combines TRBV10-3 with TRBJ1-5; D is perhaps TRBD1 (6 bases). Germline assignment: CDR1 ENHRY and CDR2 SYGVKD. Trimming cost V 2 bases and J 6 bases, with 17 bases left between them. The CDR3 runs 16 residues.

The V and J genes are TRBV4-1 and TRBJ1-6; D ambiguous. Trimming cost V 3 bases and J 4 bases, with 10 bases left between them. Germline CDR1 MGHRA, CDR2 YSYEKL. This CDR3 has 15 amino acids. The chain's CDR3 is CASSQGPGYNSPLHF. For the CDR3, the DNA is TGCGCCAGCAGCCAGGGCCCGGGGTATAATTCACCCCTCCACTTT.

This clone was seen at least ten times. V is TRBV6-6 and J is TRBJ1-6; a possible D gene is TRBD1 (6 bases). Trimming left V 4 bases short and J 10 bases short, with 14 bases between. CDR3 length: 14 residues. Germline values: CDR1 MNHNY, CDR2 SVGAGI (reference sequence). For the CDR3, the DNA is TGTGCCAGCAGTTCCCCAGGGGTCAGCTCACCCCTCCACTTT. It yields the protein CASSSPGVSSPLHF.